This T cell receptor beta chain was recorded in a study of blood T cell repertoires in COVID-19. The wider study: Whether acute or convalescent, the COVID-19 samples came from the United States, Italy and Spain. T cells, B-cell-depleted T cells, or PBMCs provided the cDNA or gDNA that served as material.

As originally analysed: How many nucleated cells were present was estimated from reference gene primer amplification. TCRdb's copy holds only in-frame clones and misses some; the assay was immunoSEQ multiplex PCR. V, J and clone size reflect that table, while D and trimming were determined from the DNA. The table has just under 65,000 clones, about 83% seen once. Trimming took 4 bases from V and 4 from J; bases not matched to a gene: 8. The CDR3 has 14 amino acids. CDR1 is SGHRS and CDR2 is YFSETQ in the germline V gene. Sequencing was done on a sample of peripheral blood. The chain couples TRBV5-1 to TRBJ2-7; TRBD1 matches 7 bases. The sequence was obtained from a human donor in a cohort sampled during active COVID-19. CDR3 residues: CASSIPDRTYEQYF. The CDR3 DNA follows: TGCGCCAGCAGCATACCGGACAGGACATACGAGCAGTACTTC.